This T cell receptor (beta chain) derives from a study of blood T cell repertoires in COVID-19. About the research overall: Some COVID-19 samples were acute and others convalescent; all came from the United States, Italy and Spain.

The length of the CDR3 is 16 residues. The germline gives CDR1 MGHRA, CDR2 YSYEKL. The V segment lost 2 bases and the J segment 4 bases; nucleotides outside the gene matches: 5. TCRdb keeps only in-frame clones here, not all; method: immunoSEQ multiplex PCR. The sample carries around 270,000 clones, around 89% recorded once. V and J are TRBV4-1 and TRBJ1-5; 10 positions agree with TRBD1. This receptor was identified in a man between 40 and 49 years old with acute or convalescent COVID-19. Sequencing input: peripheral blood. The CDR3: CASSQYGQGVNQPQHF. CDR3 nucleotides: TGCGCCAGCAGCCAATACGGACAGGGGGTAAATCAGCCCCAGCATTTT.